The 29 T cell receptor beta chains below all came from one sample that was sequenced in a study of shared clonotypes between healthy human individuals. Clones were sequenced by immunoSEQ multiplex PCR, and TCRdb holds only the in-frame ones, with some missing. The sample holds about 1,500,000 clones, 95% to 97% seen once. Input material: naive CD4+ T cells sorted from blood. Documented subset: CD45RA+ positively selected. The receptors originated from a man younger than 45 in good health.

V is TRBV6-6 and J is TRBJ2-5; D is possibly TRBD1 (6 bases). Trimming shortened V by 4 bases and J by 1 base, and 10 bases separated the two germline ends. The CDR3 is 14 amino acids. The germline V gene has CDR1 MNHNY and CDR2 SVGAGI (reference sequence). DNA for the CDR3: TGTGCCAGCAGTTTTAGACAGGTCCAAGAGACCCAGTACTTC. Its translation is CASSFRQVQETQYF.

The J gene is TRBJ2-2, the V gene TRBV5-6; possible D gene TRBD2, 5 bases. Germline V gene sequence: CDR1 SGHDT, CDR2 YYEEEE. The ends were cut back, 5 bases at V and 9 bases at J, with 17 bases in the middle. The CDR3 spans 14 residues. The CDR3 coding sequence is TGTGCCAGCAGAAGCGGACCTCTCCAGAGGGAGCTGTTTTTT. Encoded protein: CASRSGPLQRELFF.

This chain uses TRBV5-4 with TRBJ2-3; no firm D call. Trimming left V 0 bases short and J 7 bases short, with 9 bases between. CDR1 and CDR2 from the germline V gene are SGHNT and YYREEE (reference sequence). The CDR3 has 13 amino acids. The CDR3, as DNA: TGTGCCAGCAGCTTGGATACGGTTAATACGCAGTATTTT. Translating it yields CASSLDTVNTQYF. The full variable domain, in which reference TRBV5-4 and TRBJ2-3 provide the parts outside the CDR3, is ETGVTQSPTHLIKTRGQQVTLRCSSQSGHNTVSWYQQALGQGPQFIFQYYREEENGRGNFPPRFSGLQFPNYSSELNVNALELDDSALYLCASSLDTVNTQYFGPGTRLTVL.

CDR3 residues: CASSQEERTLQGDEQYF. The CDR3 nucleotides read TGTGCCAGCAGCCAAGAAGAACGGACCCTTCAGGGCGACGAGCAGTACTTC. V gene TRBV14 combines with J gene TRBJ2-7; D may be TRBD1 (5 bases). The V end was cut by 0 bases, the J end by 5 bases, with 20 bases between. Per the germline V gene, CDR1 is SGHDN and CDR2 is FVKESK. The CDR3 has 17 amino acids.

J is TRBJ1-3 and V is TRBV6-1, with unresolved D. The CDR3 runs to 12 residues. From germline, CDR1 is MNHNS and CDR2 SASEGT. The V gene lost 2 bases and the J gene lost 9 bases, with 8 bases spanning the gap. This CDR3 is CASSESATTIYF. CDR3 bases: TGTGCCAGCAGTGAAAGTGCGACCACCATATATTTT.

V usage is TRBV7-2 and J usage is TRBJ2-7, with unresolved D. Germline values: CDR1 SGHTA, CDR2 FQGNSA. Trimming removed 1 base from V and 4 bases from J, with 8 bases in between. The CDR3 has 13 amino acids. CDR3 sequence (DNA): TGTGCCAGCAGCTTAGTTCTAGGTTACGAGCAGTACTTC. Translation gives CASSLVLGYEQYF.

V and J are TRBV9 and TRBJ2-7; 7 positions match TRBD2. V lost 3 bases, J lost 4 bases, and 10 bases stayed unmatched. Per the germline V gene, CDR1 is SGDLS and CDR2 is YYNGEE. The CDR3 runs to 15 residues. The CDR3: CASSGSGTGVYEQYF. Here the CDR3 DNA reads TGTGCCAGCAGCGGAAGCGGGACTGGGGTGTACGAGCAGTACTTC.

CDR3 DNA: TGTGCCAGCAGCTTTTCGGTGCCTAACTATGGCTACACCTTC. This translates into CASSFSVPNYGYTF. The rearrangement joins TRBV7-2 to TRBJ1-2; D gene ambiguous. The CDR3 has 14 amino acids. Trimming left V 3 bases short and J 0 bases short, with 8 bases between. In germline, CDR1 is SGHTA, CDR2 FQGNSA. Full variable domain (remainder filled in from reference TRBV7-2 and TRBJ1-2): GAGVSQSPSNKVTEKGKDVELRCDPISGHTALYWYRQSLGQGLEFLIYFQGNSAPDKSGLPSDRFSAERTGGSVSTLTIQRTQQEDSAVYLCASSFSVPNYGYTFGSGTRLTVV.

CDR3 residues: CASRLGLAGDLTGELFF. The CDR3 DNA is TGCGCCAGCAGATTAGGACTAGCGGGAGATCTCACCGGGGAGCTGTTTTTT. This chain links TRBV5-1 with TRBJ2-2, with 13 bases lining up with TRBD2. The trim removed 5 bases at V and 4 bases at J, leaving 8 bases unmatched. CDR1 is SGHRS, CDR2 YFSETQ, per germline. The CDR3 loop spans 17 amino acids.

On this clone: The sample holds other DNA sequences that translate to the same CDR3. V usage is TRBV6-1 and J usage is TRBJ2-1, with TRBD1 as a possible D gene (5 bases). CDR1 and CDR2 (germline): MNHNS, SASEGT. The CDR3 is made up of 13 amino acids. Trimming shortened V by 4 bases and J by 2 bases, and 6 bases separated the two germline ends. The CDR3 sequence is CASSGGPYNEQFF. The CDR3 DNA reads TGTGCCAGCAGTGGGGGCCCCTACAATGAGCAGTTCTTC.

The chain is built from TRBV5-4 and TRBJ2-7; D call uncertain. The CDR3 is 15 amino acids. V lost 0 bases and J lost 2, with 12 bases in between. CDR1 and CDR2 (germline): SGHNT, YYREEE (reference sequence). The CDR3 nucleotides read TGTGCCAGCAGCTTGGTTCGGCCAGCGACCTACGAGCAGTACTTC. It yields the protein CASSLVRPATYEQYF.

CDR3 DNA sequence: TGTGCCAGCTCACTCCTCGGCTCCTACGAGCAGTACTTC. Translated: CASSLLGSYEQYF. The V call is TRBV18, the J call TRBJ2-7; D is uncertain. Trimming left V 4 bases short and J 0 bases short, with 7 bases between. Germline loops: CDR1 KGHSH, CDR2 LQKENI. The CDR3 covers 13 residues.

This chain uses TRBV27 with TRBJ2-1; TRBD1 agrees at 7 bases. V was clipped by 8 bases and J by 4 bases; unmatched bases: 5. This CDR3 comprises 13 residues. The germline V gene has CDR1 MNHEY and CDR2 SMNVEV (reference sequence). The CDR3 loop is CASRDSPYNEQFF. The CDR3 nucleotides read TGTGCCAGCCGGGACAGCCCTTACAATGAGCAGTTCTTC.

The chain combines TRBV10-3 with TRBJ1-2; D is possibly TRBD1 (6 bases). The CDR3 covers 13 residues. Germline values: CDR1 ENHRY, CDR2 SYGVKD. V lost 0 bases and J 5 bases, leaving 7 bases between the germline ends. CDR3 sequence: CAISESQGYGYTF. The CDR3 region has the DNA TGTGCCATCAGTGAGTCGCAGGGGTATGGCTACACCTTC.

This clone was seen just once. The chain recombines TRBV25-1 with TRBJ1-5, with TRBD1 identical over 7 bases. The CDR3 has 15 residues. Germline CDR1 MGHDK, CDR2 SYGVNS. V was pared by 3 bases and J by 4 bases, with 6 bases of the junction left unmatched. CDR3 sequence reads: CASSEMQGGNQPQHF. In DNA, the CDR3 is TGTGCCAGCAGTGAGATGCAGGGGGGAAATCAGCCCCAGCATTTT.

The chain recombines TRBV28 with TRBJ1-5, with a weak D call TRBD1 (6 bases). Germline V gene lookup returns CDR1 MDHEN and CDR2 SYDVKM. The CDR3 is 16 residues long. The V gene lost 6 bases and the J gene lost 0 bases, with 15 bases spanning the gap. The CDR3 loop reads CASRLRGTYSNQPQHF. Written as DNA, the CDR3 is TGTGCCAGCAGACTGAGGGGGACTTATAGCAATCAGCCCCAGCATTTT.

The chain carries TRBV5-1 and TRBJ2-5; no definite D call. The ends were cut back, 4 bases at V and 2 bases at J, with 9 bases in the middle. The CDR3 is 13 amino acids. Germline V CDR1 and CDR2: SGHRS, YFSETQ. CDR3 protein: CASSQQWQETQYF. The CDR3, as DNA: TGCGCCAGCAGCCAGCAGTGGCAAGAGACCCAGTACTTC.

With regard to this clone: The sample contains more than one DNA sequence encoding this CDR3. CDR3 DNA sequence: TGCGCCAGCAGCTTGGACCCATTAGCGGGAGGGACAGATACGCAGTATTTT. It yields the protein CASSLDPLAGGTDTQYF. The chain employs TRBV5-1 and TRBJ2-3; 11 bases agree with TRBD2. This CDR3 is 17 amino acids long. Germline CDR1 reads SGHRS; CDR2 reads YFSETQ. Trimming at V came to 0 bases and at J to 3 bases, leaving 6 bases not matched to a gene.

For this clone: This CDR3 is also generated by other DNA sequences in the sample. The chain couples TRBV5-1 to TRBJ2-3, with D uncertain. This CDR3 comprises 12 residues. The V gene's germline CDR1 is SGHRS and CDR2 YFSETQ. Deletions cut 0 bases from V and 5 bases from J, with 4 bases between. The CDR3 loop reads CASSLGVDTQYF. CDR3 bases: TGCGCCAGCAGCTTGGGGGTAGATACGCAGTATTTT. The entire variable domain, with the rest obtained from reference TRBV5-1 and TRBJ2-3, is as follows: KAGVTQTPRYLIKTRGQQVTLSCSPISGHRSVSWYQQTPGQGLQFLFEYFSETQRNKGNFPGRFSGRQFSNSRSEMNVSTLELGDSALYLCASSLGVDTQYFGPGTRLTVL.

On this clone itself: A junction end diverges from the germline sequence, so it may reflect a read error. The V and J genes are TRBV7-7 and TRBJ2-1; D tentatively fits TRBD1 or TRBD2 (5 bases each). Germline CDR1 and CDR2: SSHAT and FNYEAQ (reference sequence). This CDR3 contains 15 residues. The CDR3 DNA follows: TGTGCTAGCAGCTTAGGCCAGGGAGTATCAAATGAGCAGTTCTTC. Translating it yields CASSLGQGVSNEQFF.

CDR3 coding DNA: TGTGCCAGCTCGAGTAGGGGGCGTGGCGGGGAGCTGTTTTTT. It encodes CASSSRGRGGELFF. The chain carries TRBV6-5 and TRBJ2-2; TRBD1 agrees at 7 bases. Germline trimming cut 8 bases from V and 7 bases from J; bases unmatched to any gene: 10. This CDR3 region has 14 residues. Germline loops: CDR1 MNHEY, CDR2 SVGAGI.

This chain uses TRBV5-4 with TRBJ1-1; 8 nucleotides match TRBD1. The V segment lost 3 bases and the J segment 11 bases; nucleotides outside the gene matches: 18. The CDR3 contains 16 residues. Germline assignment: CDR1 SGHNT and CDR2 YYREEE (reference sequence). The CDR3: CASSSKIGQGRGRAFF. The CDR3 DNA follows: TGTGCCAGCAGCTCTAAAATCGGACAGGGAAGGGGTAGGGCTTTCTTT.

V is TRBV14 and J is TRBJ2-1; 8 bases fit TRBD2. After removal of 9 bases from V and 0 bases from J, the junction contained 7 bases not matched to a gene. This CDR3 is built from 15 residues. Germline V lookup: CDR1 SGHDN, CDR2 FVKESK. CDR3 sequence reads: CASGNSGSSYNEQFF. The CDR3 DNA sequence: TGTGCCAGTGGAAACAGCGGGAGCTCCTACAATGAGCAGTTCTTC.

The chain links TRBV5-1 to TRBJ2-1, with D maybe TRBD2 (5 bases). V was clipped by 0 bases and J by 3 bases, with 10 bases between them. The CDR3 loop spans 15 amino acids. CDR1 is SGHRS and CDR2 is YFSETQ in the germline V gene. The CDR3 loop is CASSLAGVGYNEQFF. The CDR3 bases are TGCGCCAGCAGCTTGGCCGGGGTGGGCTACAATGAGCAGTTCTTC.

V gene TRBV6-6 combines with J gene TRBJ1-4; D is uncertain. CDR1 is MNHNY, CDR2 SVGAGI, per germline (reference sequence). The CDR3 sequence is 15 residues long. The V and J ends lost 1 base and 1 base respectively, with 7 bases between them. The chain's CDR3 is CASSYLTGTNEKLFF. CDR3 bases: TGTGCCAGCAGTTACTTGACGGGAACTAATGAAAAACTGTTTTTT.

This chain uses TRBV5-8 with TRBJ2-3; 9 bases fit TRBD1. Germline CDR1 is SGHTS and CDR2 is YDEGEE. V lost 4 bases and J lost 2; bases outside the gene matches: 8. The CDR3 extends over 16 amino acids. The CDR3 protein is CASSQSGTGYTDTQYF. The CDR3 DNA follows: TGTGCCAGCAGCCAATCCGGGACAGGGTACACAGATACGCAGTATTTT.

The sample holds one count of this clone. This chain links TRBV18 with TRBJ1-4, with 8 bases that match TRBD1. The CDR3 is 16 residues long. Per germline, CDR1 KGHSH and CDR2 LQKENI. With 4 bases clipped from V and 2 bases from J, the junction kept 6 bases outside the gene matches. The CDR3: CASSHGQGGTNEKLFF. The CDR3 nucleotides are TGTGCCAGCTCACACGGACAGGGAGGTACTAATGAAAAACTGTTTTTT.

In regard to this clone: In the same sample, other DNA sequences code for this CDR3. The rearrangement uses TRBV7-2 and TRBJ2-1, with a possible D match to TRBD2 (5 bases). CDR3 size: 15 residues. V lost 5 bases, J lost 1 base, and 12 bases lay in between. Germline CDR1 SGHTA, CDR2 FQGNSA. CDR3 residues: CASSPTSGSYNEQFF. The CDR3 nucleotides are TGTGCCAGCAGCCCAACTAGTGGGTCCTACAATGAGCAGTTCTTC.

V and J are TRBV4-2 and TRBJ2-7; 7 bases match TRBD1. This CDR3 is built from 21 residues. Trimming removed 1 base from V and 4 bases from J; junction bases left unmatched: 25. The germline gives CDR1 LGHNA, CDR2 YNFKEQ. CDR3 sequence reads: CASSQVQLTGTDPLGLYEQYF. Here the CDR3 DNA reads TGTGCCAGCAGCCAAGTTCAACTAACCGGGACAGATCCGCTGGGGCTTTACGAGCAGTACTTC.